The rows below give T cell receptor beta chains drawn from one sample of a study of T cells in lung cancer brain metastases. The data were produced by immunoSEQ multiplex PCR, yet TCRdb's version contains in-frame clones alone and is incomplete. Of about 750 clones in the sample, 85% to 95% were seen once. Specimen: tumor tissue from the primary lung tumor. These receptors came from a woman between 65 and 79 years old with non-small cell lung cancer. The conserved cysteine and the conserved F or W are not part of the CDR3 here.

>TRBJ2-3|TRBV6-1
ASSRLAGSTDTQY
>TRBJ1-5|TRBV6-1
ASSDTRTGNSNQPQH
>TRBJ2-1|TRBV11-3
ASSLGGTSGGADEQF
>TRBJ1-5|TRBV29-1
SVSGLYNQPQH
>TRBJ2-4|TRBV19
ASSNPGQVNIQY
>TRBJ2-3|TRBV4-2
ASSQGGWTDTQY
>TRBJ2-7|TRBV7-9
ASSLGSSGRGTYEQY
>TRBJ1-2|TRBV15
ATSRGADYGYT
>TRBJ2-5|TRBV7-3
ASSLDAGHQETQY
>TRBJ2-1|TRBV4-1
ASSQAPVLSEQF
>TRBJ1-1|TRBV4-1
ASSQDPGGLEAF
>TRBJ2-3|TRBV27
ASSLWGGRSTDTQY
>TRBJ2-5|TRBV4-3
ASSQDPGIPEETQY
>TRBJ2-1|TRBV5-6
ASSLGETRRRIYNEQF
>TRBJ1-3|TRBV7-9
ASSTGGGGPGNTIY
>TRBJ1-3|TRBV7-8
ASSLDGAGNTIY
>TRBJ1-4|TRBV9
ASSVGTREEKLF
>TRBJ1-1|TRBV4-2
ASSQGPDTEAF
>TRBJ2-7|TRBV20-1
SAAPRGALH
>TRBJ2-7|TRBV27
ASSFLGTGNYEQY
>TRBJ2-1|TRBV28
ASSPLLARKF
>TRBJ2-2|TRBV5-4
ASSLPGWTGELF
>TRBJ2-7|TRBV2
ARGTGATYEQY
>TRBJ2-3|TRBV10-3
AISESGDSLTDTQY
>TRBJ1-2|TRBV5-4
ASSLEAGGNYGYT
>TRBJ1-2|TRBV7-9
ASSFRPGDGYT
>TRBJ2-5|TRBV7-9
ASSLAHGTGVETQY
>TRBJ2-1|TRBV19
ATTSFVGQF
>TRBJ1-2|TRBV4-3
ASSQAQGTYGYT
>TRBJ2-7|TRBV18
ASSPRASGSVEQY
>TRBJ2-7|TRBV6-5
ASSQIAGPNYEQY
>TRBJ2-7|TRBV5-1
ASSLGHRDSTYEQY
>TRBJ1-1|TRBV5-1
ASSPTGVGTEAF
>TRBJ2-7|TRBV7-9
ASSPTSVYEQY
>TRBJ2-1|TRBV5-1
ASSPGRTTGDEQF
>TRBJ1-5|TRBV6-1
ASSDYGYNQPQH
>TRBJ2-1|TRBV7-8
ASSLTRETLEGQF
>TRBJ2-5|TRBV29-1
SGASAGQGWETQY
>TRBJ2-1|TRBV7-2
ASSLAAGANEQF
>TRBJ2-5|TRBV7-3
ASSRDRGGETQY